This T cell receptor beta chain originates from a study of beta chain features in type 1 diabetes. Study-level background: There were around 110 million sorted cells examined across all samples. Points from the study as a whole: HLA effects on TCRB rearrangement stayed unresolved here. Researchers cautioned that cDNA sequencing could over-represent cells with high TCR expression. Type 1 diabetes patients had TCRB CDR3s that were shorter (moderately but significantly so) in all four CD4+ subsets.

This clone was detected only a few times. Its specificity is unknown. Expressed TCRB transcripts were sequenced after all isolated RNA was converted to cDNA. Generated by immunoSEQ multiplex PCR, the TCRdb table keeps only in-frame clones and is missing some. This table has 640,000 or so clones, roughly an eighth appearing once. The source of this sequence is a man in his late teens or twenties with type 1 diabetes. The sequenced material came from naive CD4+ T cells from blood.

DNA of the CDR3: TGTGCCAGCAGAAGGGGGGGACAGGTCAATCAGCCCCAGCATTTT. As protein: CASRRGGQVNQPQHF. This chain connects TRBV6-1 to TRBJ1-5, with TRBD1 identical over 8 bases. Germline trimming cut 6 bases from V and 3 bases from J; bases unmatched to any gene: 7. CDR1 and CDR2 (germline): MNHNS, SASEGT. The CDR3 extends over 15 amino acids.